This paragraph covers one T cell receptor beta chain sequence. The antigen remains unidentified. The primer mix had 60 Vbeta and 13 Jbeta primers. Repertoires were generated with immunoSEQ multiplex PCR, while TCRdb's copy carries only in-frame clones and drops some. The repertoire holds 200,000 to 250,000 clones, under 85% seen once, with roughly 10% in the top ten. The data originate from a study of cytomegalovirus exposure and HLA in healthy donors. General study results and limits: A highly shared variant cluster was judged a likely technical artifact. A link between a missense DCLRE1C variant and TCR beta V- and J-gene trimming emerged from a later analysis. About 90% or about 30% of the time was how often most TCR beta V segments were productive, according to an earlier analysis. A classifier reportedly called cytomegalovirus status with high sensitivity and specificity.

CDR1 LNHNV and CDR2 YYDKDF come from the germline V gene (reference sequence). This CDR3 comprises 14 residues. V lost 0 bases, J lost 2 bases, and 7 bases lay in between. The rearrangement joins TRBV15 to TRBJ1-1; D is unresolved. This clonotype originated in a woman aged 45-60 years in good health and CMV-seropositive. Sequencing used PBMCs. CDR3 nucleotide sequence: TGTGCCACCAGCAGAGATTTTTCTAACACTGAAGCTTTCTTT. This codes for CATSRDFSNTEAFF.